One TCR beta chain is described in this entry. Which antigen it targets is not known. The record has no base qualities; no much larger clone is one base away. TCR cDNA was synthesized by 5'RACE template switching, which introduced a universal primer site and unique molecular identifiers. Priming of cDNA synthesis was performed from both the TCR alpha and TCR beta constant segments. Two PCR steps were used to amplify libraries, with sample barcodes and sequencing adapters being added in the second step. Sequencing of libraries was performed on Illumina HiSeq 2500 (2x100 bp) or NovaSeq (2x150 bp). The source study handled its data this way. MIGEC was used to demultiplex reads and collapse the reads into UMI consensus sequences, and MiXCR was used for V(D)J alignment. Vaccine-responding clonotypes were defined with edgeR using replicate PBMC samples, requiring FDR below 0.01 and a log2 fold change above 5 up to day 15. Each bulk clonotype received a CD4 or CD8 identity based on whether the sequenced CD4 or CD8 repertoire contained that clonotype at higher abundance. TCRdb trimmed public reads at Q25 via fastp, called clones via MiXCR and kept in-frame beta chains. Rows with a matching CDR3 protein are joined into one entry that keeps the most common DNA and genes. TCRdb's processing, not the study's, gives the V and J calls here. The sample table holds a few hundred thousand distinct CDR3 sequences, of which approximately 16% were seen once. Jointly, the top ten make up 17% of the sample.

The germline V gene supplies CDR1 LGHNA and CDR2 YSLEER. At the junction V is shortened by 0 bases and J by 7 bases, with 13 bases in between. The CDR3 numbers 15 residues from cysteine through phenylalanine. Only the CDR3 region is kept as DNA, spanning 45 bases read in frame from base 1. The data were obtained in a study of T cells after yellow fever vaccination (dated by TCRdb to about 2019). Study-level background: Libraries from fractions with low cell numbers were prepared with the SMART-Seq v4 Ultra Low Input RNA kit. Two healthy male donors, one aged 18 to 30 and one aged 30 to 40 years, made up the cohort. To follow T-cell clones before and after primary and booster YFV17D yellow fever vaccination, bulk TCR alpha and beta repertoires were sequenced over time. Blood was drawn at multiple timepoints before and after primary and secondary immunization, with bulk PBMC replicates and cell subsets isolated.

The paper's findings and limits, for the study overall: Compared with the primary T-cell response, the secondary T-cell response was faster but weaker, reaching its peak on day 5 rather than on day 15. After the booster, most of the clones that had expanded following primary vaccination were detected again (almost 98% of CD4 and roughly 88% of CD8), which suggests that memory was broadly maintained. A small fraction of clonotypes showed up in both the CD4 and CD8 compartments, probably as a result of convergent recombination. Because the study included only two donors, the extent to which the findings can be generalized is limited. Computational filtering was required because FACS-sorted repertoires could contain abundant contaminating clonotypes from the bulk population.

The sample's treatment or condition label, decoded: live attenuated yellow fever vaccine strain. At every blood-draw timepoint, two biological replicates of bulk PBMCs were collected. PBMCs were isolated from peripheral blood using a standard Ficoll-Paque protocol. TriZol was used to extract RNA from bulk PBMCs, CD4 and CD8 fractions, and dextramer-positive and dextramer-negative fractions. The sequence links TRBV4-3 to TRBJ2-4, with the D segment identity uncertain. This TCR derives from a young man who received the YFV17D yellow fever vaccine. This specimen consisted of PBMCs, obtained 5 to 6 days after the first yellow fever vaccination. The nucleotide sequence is TGCGCCAGCAGCCAAGATTTGTCGGTTGTCAACATTCAGTACTTC. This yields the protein CASSQDLSVVNIQYF.